Below, one T cell receptor beta chain is given with its context. The data derive from a study of blood T cell repertoires in COVID-19. Whole-study context: Specimens from acute and convalescent COVID-19 originated in the United States, Italy and Spain. The cDNA or gDNA used as material had been derived from T cells, B-cell-depleted T cells, or PBMCs.

The germline V gene encodes CDR1 MNHEY and CDR2 SVGEGT. The CDR3 consists of 15 residues. V shed 2 bases and J shed 1 base, with 12 bases lying between them. Original analysis: Nucleated cell counts were estimated from reference gene primer amplification. Using immunoSEQ multiplex PCR, the repertoire was profiled, and TCRdb retains in-frame clones only, with some absent. V, J and clone size derive from that table, while D and trimming were established from the DNA sequence. The sample carries a few hundred thousand clones, approximately 87% recorded once. The gene calls are TRBV6-2 or TRBV6-3 and TRBJ2-7; D might be TRBD2 (6 bases). Specimen: peripheral blood. The source is a man between 60 and 75 years old with acute or convalescent COVID-19. The CDR3 region is CASSYRGTASYEQYF. CDR3 coding DNA: TGTGCCAGCAGTTACCGCGGGACCGCATCCTACGAGCAGTACTTC.